This T cell receptor beta chain was documented in a study of blood T cell repertoires in COVID-19. Across the whole study: The United States, Italy and Spain provided the acute and convalescent COVID-19 samples.

Germline CDR1 is SEHNR and CDR2 is FQNEAQ (reference sequence). The length of the CDR3 is 13 residues. V was trimmed by 5 bases and J by 6 bases, leaving 13 bases between them. Per the original methods: Quantification of nucleated cells was approximated via reference gene primer amplification. Measured with immunoSEQ multiplex PCR; TCRdb has only the in-frame clones, and not every one. Clonal size and the V and J genes are those of that table, whereas D and trimming came from the DNA. The table lists approximately 97,000 clones, more than 85% of them singletons. Sequenced sample: peripheral blood. J is TRBJ2-5 and V is TRBV7-9; D might be TRBD1 (6 bases). The source is a man aged 50-60 years with active or convalescent COVID-19. DNA for the CDR3: TGTGCCAGCAGCCCACAGGGAGTTCAGACCCAGTACTTC. Its translation: CASSPQGVQTQYF.